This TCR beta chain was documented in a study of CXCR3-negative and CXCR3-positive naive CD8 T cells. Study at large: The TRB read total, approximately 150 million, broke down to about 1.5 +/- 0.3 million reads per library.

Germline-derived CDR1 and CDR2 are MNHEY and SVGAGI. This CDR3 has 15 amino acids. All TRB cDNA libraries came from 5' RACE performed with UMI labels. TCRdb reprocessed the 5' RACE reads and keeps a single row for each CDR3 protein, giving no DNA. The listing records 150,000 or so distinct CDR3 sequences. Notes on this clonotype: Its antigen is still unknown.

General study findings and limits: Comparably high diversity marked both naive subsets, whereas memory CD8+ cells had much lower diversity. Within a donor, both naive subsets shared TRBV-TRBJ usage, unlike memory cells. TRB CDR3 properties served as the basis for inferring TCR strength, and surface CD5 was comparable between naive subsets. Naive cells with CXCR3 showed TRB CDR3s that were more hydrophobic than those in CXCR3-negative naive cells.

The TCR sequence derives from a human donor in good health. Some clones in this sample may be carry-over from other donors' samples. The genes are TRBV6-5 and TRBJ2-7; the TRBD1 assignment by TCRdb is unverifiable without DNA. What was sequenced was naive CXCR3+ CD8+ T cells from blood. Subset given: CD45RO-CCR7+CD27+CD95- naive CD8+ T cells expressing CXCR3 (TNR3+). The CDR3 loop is CASSQWGQGTYEQYF.